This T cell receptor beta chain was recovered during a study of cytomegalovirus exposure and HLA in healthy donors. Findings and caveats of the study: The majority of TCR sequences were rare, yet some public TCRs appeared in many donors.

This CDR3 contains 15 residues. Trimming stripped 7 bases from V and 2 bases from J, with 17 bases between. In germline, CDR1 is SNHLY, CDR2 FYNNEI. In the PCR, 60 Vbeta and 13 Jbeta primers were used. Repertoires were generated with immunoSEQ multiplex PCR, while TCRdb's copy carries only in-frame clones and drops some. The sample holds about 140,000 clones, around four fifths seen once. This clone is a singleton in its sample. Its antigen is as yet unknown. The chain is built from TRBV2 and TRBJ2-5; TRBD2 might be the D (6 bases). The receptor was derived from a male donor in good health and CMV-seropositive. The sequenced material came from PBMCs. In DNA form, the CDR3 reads TGTGCCAGCAAGGACCGGGGGTACAAACAAGAGACCCAGTACTTC. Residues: CASKDRGYKQETQYF.